The T cell receptor (beta chain) under discussion was sequenced for a study of cytomegalovirus exposure and HLA in healthy donors. Germline lookup yields CDR1 SEHNR and CDR2 FQNEAQ (reference sequence). This CDR3 region has 13 residues. J lost 5 bases, V lost 5 bases, and 3 bases had no gene match. TCRdb's copy holds only in-frame clones and misses some; the assay was immunoSEQ multiplex PCR. The data show tens of thousands of clones, with around 92% seen just once and over 1% held by the top ten. The receptor was isolated from a woman aged 18-29 years in good health and CMV-seronegative. The rearrangement uses TRBV7-9 and TRBJ1-2, with TRBD1 matching 9 bases. The sequencing input was PBMCs. This CDR3 reads CASSLGTGYGYTF. In DNA form, the CDR3 reads TGTGCCAGCAGCCTGGGGACAGGGTATGGCTACACCTTC.